This T cell receptor (beta chain) was identified during a study of blood T cell repertoires in COVID-19 (dated by TCRdb to the early 2020s). About the full investigation: Collaborator samples came from the United States, Italy and Spain and covered acute and convalescent phases of COVID-19. Sample metadata almost always included a de-identified subject ID, COVID-19 status, age in years and sex. A freely available public database, intended as a resource for researchers studying the immune response to SARS-CoV-2, is where the repertoires were released. The dataset comprised deeply sampled blood TCRbeta repertoires from subjects exposed to, actively infected with, or recovered from COVID-19. Where HLA class I and class II types were available, the types were taken from metadata supplied by the sample provider, not from assay-based typing. Samples were obtained from the ongoing ImmuneRACE study (first 160 participants) and from roughly 1,300 subjects provided by 6 global collaborators. The material from the prospective study consisted of cDNA or gDNA derived from T cells, B-cell-depleted T cells, or PBMCs.

Broad study findings and their caveats: Clinical and demographic metadata were provided uncurated, with the amount varying by source and participant.

TCRbeta CDR3 regions were amplified from genomic DNA using the immunoSEQ Assay, a bias-controlled multiplex PCR. Concerning the study's data processing: The number of nucleated cells in each sample was estimated from the amplification of reference gene primers within the assay. Sequence reads were collapsed and filtered to measure the absolute abundance of every unique TCRbeta CDR3 rearrangement. Productive Simpson clonality was computed per sample as the square root of Simpson's diversity index over productive rearrangements. In TCRdb, the immuneACCESS table is reduced to in-frame sequences with V and J assigned. These tables do not hold every clone; where another copy was compared, an unresolved V gene accounts for under half, and the others remain unexplained. The V and J calls and clone size were taken over from that table, and D and trimming were inferred from the DNA. In all, the sample holds 68,000 or so clones, and 70% to 80% of those were seen once. The ten largest clones represent roughly 20% of the sample.

This clone was seen just once. The antigen this receptor binds is unknown. No base qualities exist here, and no much larger clone lies one base off it. Trimmed from V: 4 bases; trimmed from J: 7 bases; junction bases lacking a gene match: 7. Including cysteine and phenylalanine, the CDR3 has 14 amino acids. The read is trimmed to its CDR3 DNA, 42 bases read in frame from base 1. In the germline V gene (reference sequence), CDR1 corresponds to MNHEY and CDR2 to SMNVEV. Collaborating institutions collected whole blood in K2EDTA tubes following their own protocols. Collaborator samples were shipped for TCRbeta analysis as frozen whole blood, isolated PBMCs, or DNA extracted from either sample type.

The sequenced sample consisted of peripheral blood. This TCR derives from a human donor in a cohort sampled during active COVID-19. This chain is built from TRBV27 and TRBJ1-2; TRBD1 agrees with 9 junctional bases. DNA sequence: TGTGCCAGCAGTTCACAGGGGGCACGTGGTGGCTACACCTTC. Its protein product is CASSSQGARGGYTF.